Presented here are 31 T cell receptor beta chains from one specimen sequenced in a study of blood T cell repertoires in COVID-19. Method: immunoSEQ multiplex PCR; TCRdb's copy keeps in-frame clones and lacks some. Counted here are 90,000 to 150,000 clones, 65% to 80% occurring once; the ten biggest clones make up roughly 6%. Sequencing input: peripheral blood. The receptor set was obtained from a man in his 70s with acute or convalescent COVID-19.

The chain is built from TRBV4-3 and TRBJ2-1; 8 nucleotides agree with TRBD2. The germline V gene has CDR1 LGHNA and CDR2 YSLEER. V shed 0 bases and J 2 bases; nucleotides not matched to a gene: 6. The CDR3 contains 17 residues. This chain's CDR3 is CASSQDLQRGPYNEQFF. Here the CDR3 DNA reads TGCGCCAGCAGCCAAGATTTGCAGCGGGGGCCCTACAATGAGCAGTTCTTC.

The chain combines TRBV5-1 with TRBJ2-7; D may be TRBD1 (6 bases). The CDR3 is made up of 15 amino acids. The V gene's germline CDR1 is SGHRS and CDR2 YFSETQ. Trimming removed 2 bases from V and 2 bases from J, with 14 bases in between. For the CDR3, the DNA is TGCGCCAGCAGCTTTGACAGGAGAGGAGCCTACGAGCAGTACTTC. Amino acid sequence: CASSFDRRGAYEQYF.

The chain joins TRBV29-1 to TRBJ1-1; 7 nucleotides line up with TRBD1. The ends lost 5 bases at V and 1 base at J; junction bases unmatched: 4. The germline V gene encodes CDR1 SQVTM and CDR2 ANQGSEA. The CDR3 covers 13 residues. The CDR3 DNA is TGCAGCGTTAGGGGACAGACGAACACTGAAGCTTTCTTT. It encodes CSVRGQTNTEAFF.

CDR3 amino acids: CASSFLGQSSFDTQYF. CDR3 nucleotide sequence: TGTGCCAGCAGCTTCTTAGGACAGTCTTCGTTCGATACGCAGTATTTT. This rearrangement joins TRBV9 to TRBJ2-3; tentatively, D is TRBD1 (6 bases). Germline V gives CDR1 SGDLS, CDR2 YYNGEE. The CDR3 extends over 16 amino acids. Trimming pared 4 bases from V and 6 bases from J, leaving 21 bases between. Full variable domain (missing parts from reference TRBV9 and TRBJ2-3): DSGVTQTPKHLITATGQRVTLRCSPRSGDLSVYWYQQSLDQGLQFLIQYYNGEERAKGNILERFSAQQFPDLHSELNLSSLELGDSALYFCASSFLGQSSFDTQYFGPGTRLTVL.

This rearrangement joins TRBV7-2 to TRBJ2-1; D ambiguous. There are 13 residues in the CDR3. CDR1 SGHTA and CDR2 FQGNSA come from the germline V gene. V gave up 2 bases and J gave up 7 bases, with 9 bases separating them. CDR3 sequence reads: CASSLLLYNEQFF. The CDR3 nucleotides are TGTGCCAGCAGCTTACTTCTTTATAATGAGCAGTTCTTC. Drawing the rest from reference TRBV7-2 and TRBJ2-1, the complete variable domain is GAGVSQSPSNKVTEKGKDVELRCDPISGHTALYWYRQSLGQGLEFLIYFQGNSAPDKSGLPSDRFSAERTGGSVSTLTIQRTQQEDSAVYLCASSLLLYNEQFFGPGTRLTVL.

CDR3 sequence: CASSPPSQGGETQYF. The CDR3 DNA reads as TGTGCCAGCTCACCACCTAGCCAGGGGGGCGAGACCCAGTACTTC. The chain couples TRBV18 to TRBJ2-5; a possible D gene is TRBD1 (7 bases). The CDR3 has 15 amino acids. V lost 0 bases to trimming and J lost 5 bases, with 13 bases between them. The germline CDR1 and CDR2 sequences are KGHSH and LQKENI.

V is TRBV28 and J is TRBJ2-2; 9 positions match TRBD2. The junction had 9 bases not matched to a gene; V was cut back by 7 bases and J by 9 bases. Germline V gene data show CDR1 as MDHEN and CDR2 as SYDVKM. This CDR3 contains 14 residues. The CDR3, as DNA: TGTGCCAGCAATGGGGGTAGCGGGGGCCGGGAGCTGTTTTTT. Its protein is CASNGGSGGRELFF.

This clone was counted between two and nine times. The chain uses TRBV9 and TRBJ1-5; 9 bases are shared with TRBD1. This CDR3 has 17 amino acids. Per the germline V gene, CDR1 is SGDLS and CDR2 is YYNGEE. The trim removed 4 bases at V and 0 bases at J, leaving 8 bases unmatched. The CDR3 DNA is TGTGCCAGCAGCCCAGGGACAGGGCCGTATAGCAATCAGCCCCAGCATTTT. It is translated as CASSPGTGPYSNQPQHF.

The rearrangement uses TRBV28 and TRBJ1-2, with unresolved D. In germline, CDR1 is MDHEN, CDR2 SYDVKM. Trimming stripped 1 base from V and 5 bases from J, with 14 bases between. The CDR3 sequence is 15 residues long. CDR3 protein: CASSLSPTLSYGYTF. DNA for the CDR3: TGTGCCAGCAGTTTATCCCCCACGTTGAGTTATGGCTACACCTTC.

The genes are TRBV10-3 and TRBJ2-1; D possibly corresponds to TRBD1 (5 bases). Trimming shortened V by 7 bases and J by 2 bases, and 15 bases separated the two germline ends. Germline loops: CDR1 ENHRY, CDR2 SYGVKD. The CDR3 runs to 15 residues. The CDR3 DNA reads as TGTGCCATCAAATCTGGGGCCTTCGCCTACAATGAGCAGTTCTTC. Protein: CAIKSGAFAYNEQFF.

The chain is built from TRBV19 and TRBJ1-4, with 7 bases fitting TRBD1. This CDR3 region has 14 residues. Per germline, CDR1 LNHDA and CDR2 SQIVND (reference sequence). Unmatched junction bases numbered 6, after V lost 6 bases and J lost 5 bases. The CDR3 region has the DNA TGTGCCAGTAGCCCGGACAGGACGAATGAAAAACTGTTTTTT. Encoded protein: CASSPDRTNEKLFF.

This rearrangement joins TRBV4-1 to TRBJ2-7, with 9 positions matching TRBD1. CDR3 size: 16 residues. V lost 0 bases to trimming and J lost 7 bases; unmatched junction nucleotides: 10. Germline assignment: CDR1 MGHRA and CDR2 YSYEKL. The CDR3 DNA is TGCGCCAGCAGCCAAGATTCGCCGGGACAGGGTGGAGAGCAGTACTTC. It yields the protein CASSQDSPGQGGEQYF.

This chain uses TRBV3-1 (or the pseudogene TRBV3-2) with TRBJ1-5, with TRBD1 identical over 7 bases. The V segment lost 4 bases and the J segment 11 bases; nucleotides outside the gene matches: 8. CDR1 LGHDT and CDR2 YNNKEL come from the germline V gene (reference sequence). This CDR3 has 13 amino acids. This CDR3 is CASSLGQALAQHF. For the CDR3, the DNA is TGTGCCAGCAGCCTTGGACAGGCCTTAGCCCAGCATTTT.

The gene calls are TRBV2 and TRBJ1-1; D remains unclear. CDR3 length: 16 amino acids. The V and J ends lost 1 base and 0 bases respectively, with 12 bases between them. In germline, CDR1 is SNHLY, CDR2 FYNNEI. In DNA form, the CDR3 reads TGTGCCAGCAGTGAAGGTACCCGGTCATTGAACACTGAAGCTTTCTTT. Amino acid sequence: CASSEGTRSLNTEAFF. Supplemented by reference TRBV2 and TRBJ1-1, the full variable domain reads EPEVTQTPSHQVTQMGQEVILRCVPISNHLYFYWYRQILGQKVEFLVSFYNNEISEKSEIFDDQFSVERPDGSNFTLKIRSTKLEDSAMYFCASSEGTRSLNTEAFFGQGTRLTVV.

This clone was observed a handful of times. This chain connects TRBV2 to TRBJ1-6, with TRBD1 matching 9 bases. V shed 10 bases, J shed 5 bases, and the junction held 6 bases outside the gene matches. The CDR3 extends over 14 amino acids. CDR1 is SNHLY, CDR2 FYNNEI, per germline. The CDR3: CATCRDRDNSPLHF. The CDR3 nucleotides read TGTGCCACATGCCGGGACAGGGATAATTCACCCCTCCACTTT. Variable domain in full (rest from reference TRBV2 and TRBJ1-6): EPEVTQTPSHQVTQMGQEVILRCVPISNHLYFYWYRQILGQKVEFLVSFYNNEISEKSEIFDDQFSVERPDGSNFTLKIRSTKLEDSAMYFCATCRDRDNSPLHFGNGTRLTVT.

The rearrangement links TRBV18 to TRBJ2-1; TRBD1 might be the D (5 bases). CDR3 size: 17 residues. Trimming stripped 2 bases from V and 0 bases from J, with 14 bases between. Germline lookup yields CDR1 KGHSH and CDR2 LQKENI. Written as DNA, the CDR3 is TGTGCCAGCTCACCAGACACTCCTCAGGGCTCCTACAATGAGCAGTTCTTC. Translation: CASSPDTPQGSYNEQFF. Using reference TRBV18 and TRBJ2-1 for the parts outside the CDR3, the full variable domain is NAGVMQNPRHLVRRRGQEARLRCSPMKGHSHVYWYRQLPEEGLKFMVYLQKENIIDESGMPKERFSAEFPKEGPSILRIQQVVRGDSAAYFCASSPDTPQGSYNEQFFGPGTRLTVL.

This sequence joins TRBV30 and TRBJ2-2, with D possibly matching TRBD1 (6 bases). Trimming shortened V by 0 bases and J by 4 bases, and 21 bases separated the two germline ends. Per germline, CDR1 GTSNPN and CDR2 SVGIG (reference sequence). This CDR3 is built from 18 residues. The CDR3 region has the DNA TGTGCCTGGAGTGTACTAGGGGACATCCGGTTGGGCACCGGGGAGCTGTTTTTT. This sequence encodes CAWSVLGDIRLGTGELFF.

The chain is built from TRBV3-1 (or the pseudogene TRBV3-2) and TRBJ1-6, with a possible D match to TRBD1 (5 bases). With 3 bases removed from V and 10 bases from J, the gap between germline ends came to 13 bases. Germline CDR1 and CDR2: LGHDT and YNNKEL (reference sequence). The CDR3 spans 14 residues. CDR3 amino acids: CASSHDGASSPLHF. The CDR3 region has the DNA TGTGCCAGCAGCCACGATGGGGCGTCCTCACCCCTCCACTTT.

The rearrangement links TRBV5-1 to TRBJ2-2, with 10 bases fitting TRBD2. There are 15 residues in the CDR3. V was pared by 5 bases and J by 7 bases, with 8 bases of the junction left unmatched. Per germline, CDR1 SGHRS and CDR2 YFSETQ. The CDR3 sequence: CASRGASGSDGELFF. CDR3 in DNA: TGCGCCAGCAGGGGAGCTAGCGGGAGTGACGGGGAGCTGTTTTTT.

The chain has TRBV3-1 (or the pseudogene TRBV3-2) and TRBJ1-4; D is ambiguous. This CDR3 contains 14 residues. Germline V lookup: CDR1 LGHDT, CDR2 YNNKEL (reference sequence). The V end was cut by 6 bases, the J end by 0 bases, with 8 bases between. The CDR3 coding sequence is TGTGCCAGCAGTTATTCGGCAACTAATGAAAAACTGTTTTTT. Its protein product is CASSYSATNEKLFF.

V is TRBV5-3 and J is TRBJ2-3; 7 positions match TRBD2. TRBV5-3 belongs to the ORF category, with a function that is uncertain. This CDR3 region has 14 residues. V lost 4 bases and J lost 2; bases outside the gene matches: 4. The CDR3, as DNA: TGTGCCAGAAGCACAAGACTAGCCACAGATACGCAGTATTTT. It translates to CARSTRLATDTQYF.

This clone was observed a few times. The CDR3 DNA reads TGCAGCGTTGACAAGGGGGCGGAGACCCAGTACTTC. It codes for CSVDKGAETQYF. This chain connects TRBV29-1 to TRBJ2-5, with TRBD1 matching 7 bases. Germline-derived CDR1 and CDR2 are SQVTM and ANQGSEA. The CDR3 runs 12 residues. V lost 3 bases, J lost 5 bases, and 3 bases stayed unmatched.

The chain recombines TRBV29-1 with TRBJ1-1; 7 bases are shared with TRBD1. This CDR3 has 11 residues. Germline CDR1 reads SQVTM; CDR2 reads ANQGSEA. CDR3 DNA sequence: TGCAGGGGGGACAGTGACACTGAAGCTTTCTTT. As protein: CRGDSDTEAFF.

V is TRBV19 and J is TRBJ1-5; no firm D call. Looked up from germline, CDR1 is LNHDA and CDR2 is SQIVND (reference sequence). The CDR3 has 15 amino acids. The V end was cut by 3 bases, the J end by 6 bases, with 15 bases between. In DNA form, the CDR3 reads TGTGCCAGTAGTATCGAACGGTCGCAGGTTCAGCCCCAGCATTTT. As protein: CASSIERSQVQPQHF.

The genes are TRBV19 and TRBJ2-5; a possible D gene is TRBD2 (6 bases). The CDR3 extends over 18 amino acids. V shed 6 bases and J shed 3 bases, with 26 bases lying between them. CDR1 LNHDA and CDR2 SQIVND come from the germline V gene (reference sequence). CDR3 amino acids: CASRGGIAAGSGEETQYF. In DNA, the CDR3 is TGTGCCAGTAGGGGGGGAATAGCGGCAGGGTCCGGAGAAGAGACCCAGTACTTC.

This clone came up a few times. The chain recombines TRBV7-6 with TRBJ1-1; perhaps TRBD1 as D (5 bases). Germline lookup yields CDR1 SGHVS and CDR2 FNYEAQ. V was trimmed by 0 bases and J by 11 bases, leaving 16 bases between them. This CDR3 is 14 amino acids long. CDR3 sequence reads: CASSLAPQGGDAFF. In DNA, the CDR3 is TGTGCCAGCAGCTTAGCACCCCAGGGTGGAGACGCTTTCTTT. The full variable domain, completed using reference TRBV7-6 and TRBJ1-1, is GAGVSQSPRYKVTKRGQDVALRCDPISGHVSLYWYRQALGQGPEFLTYFNYEAQQDKSGLPNDRFSAERPEGSISTLTIQRTEQRDSAMYRCASSLAPQGGDAFFGQGTRLTVV.

This clone turned up a few times. Written as DNA, the CDR3 is TGTGCCAGCACCGGGTGGAGGGACCACCCCAATGGCTACACCTTC. Amino acids: CASTGWRDHPNGYTF. The V call is TRBV7-9, the J call TRBJ1-2, with D possibly matching TRBD1 (5 bases). The V gene lost 7 bases and the J gene lost 6 bases, with 21 bases spanning the gap. This CDR3 has 15 amino acids. Germline V CDR1 and CDR2: SEHNR, FQNEAQ (reference sequence).

The CDR3 nucleotides are TGTGCCAGCTCACCTGCGGACAGCTACTACAATGAGCAGTTCTTC. It codes for CASSPADSYYNEQFF. V gene TRBV18 combines with J gene TRBJ2-1, with TRBD1 as a possible D gene (6 bases). Trimming removed 3 bases at V and 3 bases at J, with 12 bases between. The CDR3 spans 15 residues. Germline CDR1 and CDR2: KGHSH and LQKENI.

This clone was observed a single time. The rearrangement uses TRBV18 and TRBJ2-7, with 9 bases lining up with TRBD1. The J segment lost 6 bases and the V segment lost 6 bases, leaving 6 bases of the junction unmatched. Germline CDR1 reads KGHSH; CDR2 reads LQKENI. CDR3 length: 13 amino acids. This CDR3 is CASSPGTGLEQYF. In DNA, the CDR3 is TGTGCCAGCTCTCCCGGGACAGGGCTCGAGCAGTACTTC.

This clone was counted only a few times. The chain combines TRBV24-1 with TRBJ1-4, with 8 bases that match TRBD1. Germline V lookup: CDR1 KGHDR, CDR2 SFDVKD. Unmatched junction bases numbered 5, after V lost 0 bases and J lost 3 bases. The CDR3 covers 17 residues. CDR3 nucleotide sequence: TGTGCCACCAGTGATTTGCTCCGGACAGGGCCTAATGAAAAACTGTTTTTT. Translated: CATSDLLRTGPNEKLFF.

The chain links TRBV6-5 to TRBJ1-3; 8 nucleotides line up with TRBD1. From germline, CDR1 is MNHEY and CDR2 SVGAGI. V gave up 0 bases and J gave up 3 bases; unmatched junction bases: 4. The CDR3 length is 16 residues. The CDR3 region has the DNA TGTGCCAGCAGTTACTCCGCCAGGGGGCATGGAAACACCATATATTTT. Its translation: CASSYSARGHGNTIYF.